Listed below are T cell receptor beta chains from one sample, sequenced in a study of cytomegalovirus exposure and HLA in healthy donors. Generated by immunoSEQ multiplex PCR, the TCRdb table keeps only in-frame clones and is missing some. The sample records about 100,000 clones, around 81% being singletons. Material for sequencing was PBMCs. These receptors originate from a woman between 65 and 79 years old in good health and CMV-seropositive. CDR3s leave out the opening cysteine and the closing phenylalanine or tryptophan. Clone size, where shown, is once, few, many, or a class for clones that have expanded.

v_call: TRBV5-1
cdr3_length: 13
clone_size: NA
cdr3_aa: ASSPASNSGNEQF

v_call: TRBV19
cdr3_length: 11
clone_size: NA
cdr3_aa: ASSSGNTGELF

v_call: TRBV7-6
cdr3_length: 14
clone_size: NA
cdr3_aa: ASSLHPAGESNEQF

v_call: TRBV27
cdr3_length: 13
clone_size: NA
cdr3_aa: ASSGTGRLNTEAF

v_call: TRBV5-4
cdr3_length: 13
clone_size: NA
cdr3_aa: ASSTLGRESDTQY

v_call: TRBV4-2
cdr3_length: 14
clone_size: NA
cdr3_aa: ASSQAAASADNEQF

v_call: TRBV15
cdr3_length: 13
clone_size: NA
cdr3_aa: ATGQGVTTNEKLF

v_call: TRBV11-3
cdr3_length: 13
clone_size: NA
cdr3_aa: ASSLEGTGAYEQY

v_call: TRBV28
cdr3_length: 13
clone_size: NA
cdr3_aa: ASSWGTGGLREAF

v_call: TRBV4-3
cdr3_length: 12
clone_size: once
cdr3_aa: ASSQAGGSYEQY

v_call: TRBV7-2
cdr3_length: 12
clone_size: NA
cdr3_aa: ASSLVGGADEQF

v_call: TRBV7-9
cdr3_length: 13
clone_size: NA
cdr3_aa: ASSLLGGYTGELF

v_call: TRBV6-6
cdr3_length: 11
clone_size: once
cdr3_aa: ASRSGQLYEQY

v_call: TRBV20-1
cdr3_length: 9
clone_size: NA
cdr3_aa: SARTSYEQY

v_call: TRBV15
cdr3_length: 13
clone_size: once
cdr3_aa: ATSRGTGGPDTQY

v_call: TRBV18
cdr3_length: 14
clone_size: NA
cdr3_aa: ASSPEDRGLLGTIY

v_call: TRBV5-1
cdr3_length: 14
clone_size: NA
cdr3_aa: ASSFGRTSGGDEQF

v_call: TRBV11-2
cdr3_length: 12
clone_size: NA
cdr3_aa: ASSLIGGDTEAF

v_call: TRBV6-5
cdr3_length: 13
clone_size: NA
cdr3_aa: ASRDRDRGSYEQY

v_call: TRBV6-5
cdr3_length: 14
clone_size: NA
cdr3_aa: ASSWTSGTKGDTQY

v_call: TRBV11-2
cdr3_length: 11
clone_size: NA
cdr3_aa: ASRRVSGNTIY

v_call: TRBV6-5
cdr3_length: 13
clone_size: NA
cdr3_aa: ASRRDFNSNQPQH

v_call: TRBV28
cdr3_length: 14
clone_size: once
cdr3_aa: ASRPGGAGSGNTIY

v_call: TRBV7-9
cdr3_length: 12
clone_size: NA
cdr3_aa: ASSAHQGADTQY

v_call: TRBV7-2
cdr3_length: 11
clone_size: NA
cdr3_aa: ASSLARDYEQY

v_call: TRBV29-1
cdr3_length: 13
clone_size: NA
cdr3_aa: SVSLGWTENTEAF

v_call: TRBV9
cdr3_length: 12
clone_size: NA
cdr3_aa: ASSVGQGKETQY

v_call: TRBV4-1
cdr3_length: 14
clone_size: NA
cdr3_aa: ASSQWDRGRGETQY

v_call: TRBV7-2
cdr3_length: 16
clone_size: once
cdr3_aa: ASSLITSGSGLGDTQY

v_call: TRBV30
cdr3_length: 13
clone_size: NA
cdr3_aa: AWSKGLYTNEKLF

v_call: TRBV13
cdr3_length: 16
clone_size: once
cdr3_aa: ASSLADKAGGPRDEQF

v_call: TRBV14
cdr3_length: 12
clone_size: NA
cdr3_aa: ASSQQMSLSGYT

v_call: TRBV7-3
cdr3_length: 13
clone_size: NA
cdr3_aa: ASSLQGADKAKLF

v_call: TRBV11-2
cdr3_length: 16
clone_size: NA
cdr3_aa: ASSLDGGTGGYQETQY

v_call: TRBV6-6
cdr3_length: 9
clone_size: NA
cdr3_aa: ASSSRGEQY

v_call: TRBV7-2
cdr3_length: 17
clone_size: NA
cdr3_aa: ASSLVGSGADLAKNIQY

v_call: TRBV19
cdr3_length: 15
clone_size: NA
cdr3_aa: ASRRREEGAQTGELF

v_call: TRBV4-3
cdr3_length: 12
clone_size: NA
cdr3_aa: ASSHVGTGSGYT

v_call: TRBV7-2
cdr3_length: 13
clone_size: few
cdr3_aa: ASSLRDSSYNEQF

v_call: TRBV7-6
cdr3_length: 14
clone_size: NA
cdr3_aa: AIPGGGSSDTGELF

v_call: TRBV5-6
cdr3_length: 13
clone_size: few
cdr3_aa: ASSSWGSGNQPQH

v_call: TRBV29-1
cdr3_length: 12
clone_size: NA
cdr3_aa: SVTRQGLANIQY

v_call: TRBV7-9
cdr3_length: 12
clone_size: few
cdr3_aa: ASSLLTSGNTIY

v_call: TRBV5-5
cdr3_length: 17
clone_size: NA
cdr3_aa: ASSLGGGTPGRGTGELF

v_call: TRBV5-1
cdr3_length: 12
clone_size: NA
cdr3_aa: ASSTGLPGQPQH

v_call: TRBV18
cdr3_length: 11
clone_size: NA
cdr3_aa: ASSLQGNYGYT

v_call: TRBV5-1
cdr3_length: 14
clone_size: NA
cdr3_aa: ASSRSGTGKTGELF

v_call: TRBV6-1
cdr3_length: 12
clone_size: once
cdr3_aa: ASRTGGASYEQY

v_call: TRBV10-3
cdr3_length: 13
clone_size: NA
cdr3_aa: AISERQAAYDTQY

v_call: TRBV7-2
cdr3_length: 11
clone_size: few
cdr3_aa: ASSLRGNTEAF

v_call: TRBV19
cdr3_length: 13
clone_size: NA
cdr3_aa: ASSMAGSAMNEQY

v_call: TRBV30
cdr3_length: 14
clone_size: few
cdr3_aa: AWSDHRQGGNQPQH

v_call: TRBV11-2
cdr3_length: 13
clone_size: NA
cdr3_aa: ASILNDRGGTEAF

v_call: TRBV7-2
cdr3_length: 12
clone_size: NA
cdr3_aa: ASSSGLAGGEQY

v_call: TRBV19
cdr3_length: 14
clone_size: NA
cdr3_aa: ASRSLLGGRDSPLH